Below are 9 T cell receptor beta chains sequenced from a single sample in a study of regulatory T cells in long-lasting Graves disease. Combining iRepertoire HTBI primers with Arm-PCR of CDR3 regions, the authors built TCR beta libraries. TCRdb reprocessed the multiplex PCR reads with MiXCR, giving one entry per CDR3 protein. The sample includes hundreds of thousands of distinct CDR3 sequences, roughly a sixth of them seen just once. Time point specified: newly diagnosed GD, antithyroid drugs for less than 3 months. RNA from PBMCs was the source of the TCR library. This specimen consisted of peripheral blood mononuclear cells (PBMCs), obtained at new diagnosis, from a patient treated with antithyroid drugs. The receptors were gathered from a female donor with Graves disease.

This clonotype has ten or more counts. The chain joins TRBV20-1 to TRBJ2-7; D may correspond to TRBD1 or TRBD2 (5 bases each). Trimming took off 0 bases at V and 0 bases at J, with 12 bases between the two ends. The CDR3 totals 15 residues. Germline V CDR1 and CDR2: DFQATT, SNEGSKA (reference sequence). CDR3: CSARDGRDHSYEQYF. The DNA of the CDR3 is TGCAGTGCTAGAGATGGCAGGGACCACTCCTACGAGCAGTACTTC.

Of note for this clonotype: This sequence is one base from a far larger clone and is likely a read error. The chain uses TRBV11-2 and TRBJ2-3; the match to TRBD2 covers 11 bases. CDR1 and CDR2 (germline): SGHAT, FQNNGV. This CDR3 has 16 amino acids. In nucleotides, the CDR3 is TGTACCAGCAGCCTGGGGACTAGCGGCCGCACAGATACGCAGTATTTT. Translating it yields CTSSLGTSGRTDTQYF.

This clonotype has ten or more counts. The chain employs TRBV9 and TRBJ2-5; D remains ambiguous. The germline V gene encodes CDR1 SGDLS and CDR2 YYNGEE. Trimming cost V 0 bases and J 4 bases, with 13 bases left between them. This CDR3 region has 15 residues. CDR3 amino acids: CASSVGLGLGETQYF. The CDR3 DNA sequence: TGTGCCAGCAGCGTAGGTTTGGGGTTGGGAGAGACCCAGTACTTC.

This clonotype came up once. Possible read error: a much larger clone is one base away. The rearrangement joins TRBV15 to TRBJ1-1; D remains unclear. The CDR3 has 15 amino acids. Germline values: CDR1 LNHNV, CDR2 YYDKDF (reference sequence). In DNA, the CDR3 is TGTGTCACCAGCAAAAATCAGGCGATGAGCACTGAAGCTTTCTTT. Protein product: CVTSKNQAMSTEAFF.

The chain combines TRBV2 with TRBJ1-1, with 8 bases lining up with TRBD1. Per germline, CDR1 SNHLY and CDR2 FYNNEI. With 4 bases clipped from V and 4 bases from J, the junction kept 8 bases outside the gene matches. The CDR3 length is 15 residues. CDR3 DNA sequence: TGTGCCAGCAGTGGGACAGGGCTTTTAGGCACTGAAGCTTTCTTT. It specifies CASSGTGLLGTEAFF.

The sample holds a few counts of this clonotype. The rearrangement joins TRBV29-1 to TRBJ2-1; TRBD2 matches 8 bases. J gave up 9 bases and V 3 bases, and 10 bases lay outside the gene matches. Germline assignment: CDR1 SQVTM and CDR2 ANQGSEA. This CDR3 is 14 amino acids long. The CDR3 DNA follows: TGCAGCGTTGAGCCGGGACTAGGGTTAGGTGAGCAGTTCTTC. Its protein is CSVEPGLGLGEQFF.

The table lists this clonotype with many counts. The CDR3 is CASSLLEDPYNEQFF. CDR3 nucleotide sequence: TGTGCCAGCAGCCTCCTAGAAGACCCCTACAATGAGCAGTTCTTC. J is TRBJ2-1 and V is TRBV9; no firm D call. The V end lost 4 bases, the J end lost 2 bases, and 13 bases lay between the germline ends. The CDR3 has 15 amino acids. Germline-derived CDR1 and CDR2 are SGDLS and YYNGEE.

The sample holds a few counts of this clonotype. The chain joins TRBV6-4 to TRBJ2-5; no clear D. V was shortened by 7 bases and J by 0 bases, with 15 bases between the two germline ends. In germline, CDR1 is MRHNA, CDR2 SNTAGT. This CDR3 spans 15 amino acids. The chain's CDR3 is CASTPRSPYQETQYF. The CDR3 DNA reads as TGTGCCAGCACCCCGCGGAGTCCGTACCAAGAGACCCAGTACTTC.

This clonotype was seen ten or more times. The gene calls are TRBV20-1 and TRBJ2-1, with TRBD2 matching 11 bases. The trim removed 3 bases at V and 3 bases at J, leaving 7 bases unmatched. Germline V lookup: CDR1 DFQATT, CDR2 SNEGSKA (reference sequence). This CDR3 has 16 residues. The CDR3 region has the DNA TGCAGTGCTAGCGATGAACTAGCGGGAGTCTACAATGAGCAGTTCTTC. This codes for CSASDELAGVYNEQFF.